Sequencing of this TCR beta chain was carried out in a study of blood T cell repertoires in COVID-19. Looking at the study overall: Researchers got acute and convalescent COVID-19 samples from the United States, Italy and Spain. PBMCs, B-cell-depleted T cells, or T cells provided the cDNA or gDNA that made up the material.

In the authors' workflow: Using reference gene primer amplification, nucleated cell counts were estimated. Clones were sequenced by immunoSEQ multiplex PCR, and TCRdb holds only the in-frame ones, with some missing. D and trimming were read from the DNA, whereas the V and J calls and clone size are those reported in that table. The sample comprises over 100,000 clones, 65% to 85% of which are singletons, and 0.8% to 0.9% rests with the top ten. CDR1 and CDR2 from the germline V gene are SQVTM and ANQGSEA. The CDR3 covers 12 residues. V was shortened by 7 bases and J by 0 bases, with 7 bases between the two germline ends.

The sequence derives from a woman in her 70s with acute or convalescent COVID-19. What was sequenced was peripheral blood. The rearrangement links TRBV29-1 to TRBJ1-5, with D possibly matching TRBD1 (5 bases). CDR3 sequence reads: CSAGGSNQPQHF. DNA for the CDR3: TGCAGCGCCGGGGGTAGCAATCAGCCCCAGCATTTT.